This TCR beta chain emerged from a study of long-term antiretroviral therapy in people with HIV. Sequencing used immunoSEQ v3.0 at survey level. Assay: immunoSEQ multiplex PCR; the TCRdb copy retains only in-frame clones and omits some. The table has 30,000 to 40,000 clones, roughly 85% seen once. This CDR3 has 12 amino acids. The V gene lost 5 bases and the J gene lost 7 bases, with 11 bases spanning the gap. Germline values: CDR1 MNHNS, CDR2 SASEGT. This TCR came from a man aged 18 to 30 with HIV. Sequences were derived from unsorted PBMCs, sampled 0.4 years before starting antiretroviral therapy. The V and J genes are TRBV6-1 and TRBJ1-2; tentatively, D is TRBD1 (6 bases). The DNA of the CDR3 is TGTGCCAGCAGTACAGGGACTGCTGGCTACACCTTC. This encodes CASSTGTAGYTF.